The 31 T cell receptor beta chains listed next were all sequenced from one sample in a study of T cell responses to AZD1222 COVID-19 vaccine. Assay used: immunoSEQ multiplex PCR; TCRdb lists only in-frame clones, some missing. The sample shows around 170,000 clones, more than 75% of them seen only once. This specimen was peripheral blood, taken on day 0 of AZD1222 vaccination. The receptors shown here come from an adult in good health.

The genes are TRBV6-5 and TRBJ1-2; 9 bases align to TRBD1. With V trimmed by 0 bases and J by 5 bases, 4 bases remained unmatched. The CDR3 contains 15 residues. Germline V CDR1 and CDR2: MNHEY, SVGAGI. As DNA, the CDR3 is TGTGCCAGCAGTTACTCGTACAGGGGGCTGTATGGCTACACCTTC. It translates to CASSYSYRGLYGYTF.

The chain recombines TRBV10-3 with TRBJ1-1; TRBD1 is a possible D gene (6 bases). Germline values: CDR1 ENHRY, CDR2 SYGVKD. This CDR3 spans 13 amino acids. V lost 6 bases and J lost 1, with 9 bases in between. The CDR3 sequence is CAIRGHENTEAFF. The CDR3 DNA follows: TGTGCCATCAGGGGACACGAGAACACTGAAGCTTTCTTT.

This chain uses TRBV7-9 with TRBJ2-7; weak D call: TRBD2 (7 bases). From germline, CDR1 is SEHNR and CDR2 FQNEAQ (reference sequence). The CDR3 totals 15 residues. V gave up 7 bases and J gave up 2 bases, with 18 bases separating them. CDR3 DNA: TGTGCCAGCACCCAACCGCGGGGGCACCCCTACGAGCAGTACTTC. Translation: CASTQPRGHPYEQYF.

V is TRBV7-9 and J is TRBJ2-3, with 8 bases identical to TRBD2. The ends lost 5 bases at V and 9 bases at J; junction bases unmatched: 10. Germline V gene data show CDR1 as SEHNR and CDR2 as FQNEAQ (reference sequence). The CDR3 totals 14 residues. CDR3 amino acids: CASSTGLELRTQYF. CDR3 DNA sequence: TGTGCCAGCAGCACGGGACTAGAGTTGAGGACGCAGTATTTT.

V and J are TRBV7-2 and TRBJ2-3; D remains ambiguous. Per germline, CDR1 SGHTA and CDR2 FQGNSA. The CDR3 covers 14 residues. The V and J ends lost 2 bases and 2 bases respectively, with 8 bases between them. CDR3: CASSLLGTTDTQYF. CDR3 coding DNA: TGTGCCAGCAGCTTACTGGGCACCACAGATACGCAGTATTTT. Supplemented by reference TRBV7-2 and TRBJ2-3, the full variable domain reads GAGVSQSPSNKVTEKGKDVELRCDPISGHTALYWYRQSLGQGLEFLIYFQGNSAPDKSGLPSDRFSAERTGGSVSTLTIQRTQQEDSAVYLCASSLLGTTDTQYFGPGTRLTVL.

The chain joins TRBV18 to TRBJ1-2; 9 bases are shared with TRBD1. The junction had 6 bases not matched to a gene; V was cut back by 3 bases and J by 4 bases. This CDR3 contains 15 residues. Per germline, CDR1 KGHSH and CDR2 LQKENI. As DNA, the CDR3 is TGTGCCAGCTCACCGGGACAGGGAGTAGCCTATGGCTACACCTTC. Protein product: CASSPGQGVAYGYTF.

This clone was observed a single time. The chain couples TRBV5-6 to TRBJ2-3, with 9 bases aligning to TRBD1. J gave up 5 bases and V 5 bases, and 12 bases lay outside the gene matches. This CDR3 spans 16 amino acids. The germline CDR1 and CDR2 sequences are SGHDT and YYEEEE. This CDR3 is CASRRTGTGFKDTQYF. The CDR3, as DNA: TGTGCCAGCAGGAGGACCGGGACAGGGTTTAAAGATACGCAGTATTTT.

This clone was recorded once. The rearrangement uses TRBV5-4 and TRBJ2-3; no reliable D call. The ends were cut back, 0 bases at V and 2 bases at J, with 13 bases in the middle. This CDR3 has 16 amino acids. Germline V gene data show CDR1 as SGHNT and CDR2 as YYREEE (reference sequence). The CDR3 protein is CASSLVSRIDTDTQYF. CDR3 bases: TGTGCCAGCAGCTTGGTGTCGCGGATAGACACAGATACGCAGTATTTT.

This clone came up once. CDR3 DNA sequence: TGTGCCAGCATCGGGACTTTCTACGAGCAGTACTTC. Its translation is CASIGTFYEQYF. The rearrangement links TRBV28 to TRBJ2-7; D is possibly TRBD2 (6 bases). Germline V CDR1 and CDR2: MDHEN, SYDVKM. V gave up 7 bases and J gave up 3 bases, with 10 bases separating them. The CDR3 sequence is 12 residues long.

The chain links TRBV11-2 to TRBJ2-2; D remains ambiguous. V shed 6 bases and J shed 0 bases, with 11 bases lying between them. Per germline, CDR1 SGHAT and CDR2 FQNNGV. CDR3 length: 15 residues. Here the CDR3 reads CASRPARSNTGELFF. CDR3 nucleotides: TGTGCCAGCAGACCGGCCAGATCGAACACCGGGGAGCTGTTTTTT.

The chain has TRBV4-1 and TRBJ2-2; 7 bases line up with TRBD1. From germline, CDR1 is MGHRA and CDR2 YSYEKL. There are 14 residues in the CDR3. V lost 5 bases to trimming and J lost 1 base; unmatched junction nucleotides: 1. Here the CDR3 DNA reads TGCGCCAGCAGCAGGACAGGGAACACCGGGGAGCTGTTTTTT. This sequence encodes CASSRTGNTGELFF.

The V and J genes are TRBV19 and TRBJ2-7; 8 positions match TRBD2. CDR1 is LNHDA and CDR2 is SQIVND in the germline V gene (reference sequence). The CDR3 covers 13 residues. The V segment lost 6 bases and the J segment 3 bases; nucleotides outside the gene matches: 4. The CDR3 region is CASRNGGGYEQYF. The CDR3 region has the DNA TGTGCCAGTAGAAACGGGGGGGGCTACGAGCAGTACTTC. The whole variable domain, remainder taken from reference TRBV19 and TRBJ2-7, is DGGITQSPKYLFRKEGQNVTLSCEQNLNHDAMYWYRQDPGQGLRLIYYSQIVNDFQKGDIAEGYSVSREKKESFPLTVTSAQKNPTAFYLCASRNGGGYEQYFGPGTRLTVT.

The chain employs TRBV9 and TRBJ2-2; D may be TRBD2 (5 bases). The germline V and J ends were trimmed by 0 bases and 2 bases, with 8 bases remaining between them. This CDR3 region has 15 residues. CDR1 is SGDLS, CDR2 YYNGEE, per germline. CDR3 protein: CASSVGTSNTGELFF. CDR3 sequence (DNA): TGTGCCAGCAGCGTAGGGACTTCCAACACCGGGGAGCTGTTTTTT.

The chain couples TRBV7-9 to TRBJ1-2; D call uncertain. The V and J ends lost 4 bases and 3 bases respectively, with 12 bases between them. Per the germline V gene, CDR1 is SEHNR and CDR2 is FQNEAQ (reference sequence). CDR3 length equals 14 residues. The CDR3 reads CASSSRVGDYGYTF. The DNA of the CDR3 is TGTGCCAGCAGCTCTCGCGTGGGTGACTATGGCTACACCTTC.

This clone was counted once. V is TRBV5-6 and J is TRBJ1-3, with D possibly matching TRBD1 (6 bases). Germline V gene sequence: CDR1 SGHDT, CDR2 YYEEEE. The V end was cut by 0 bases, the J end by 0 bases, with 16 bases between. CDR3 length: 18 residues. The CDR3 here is CASSLVTGHFSSGNTIYF. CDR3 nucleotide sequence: TGTGCCAGCAGCTTGGTGACAGGCCACTTCTCCTCTGGAAACACCATATATTTT.

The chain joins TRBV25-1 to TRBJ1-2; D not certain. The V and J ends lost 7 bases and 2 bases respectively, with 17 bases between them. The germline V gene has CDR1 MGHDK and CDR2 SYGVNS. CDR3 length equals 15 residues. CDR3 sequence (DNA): TGTGCCAGCACCCCCCCCGGGGTTCTGAACTATGGCTACACCTTC. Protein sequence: CASTPPGVLNYGYTF.

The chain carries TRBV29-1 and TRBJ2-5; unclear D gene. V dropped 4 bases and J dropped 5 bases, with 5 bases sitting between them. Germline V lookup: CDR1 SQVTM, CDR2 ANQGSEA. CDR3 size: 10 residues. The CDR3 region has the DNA TGCAGCGTTGCCATGGAGACCCAGTACTTC. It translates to CSVAMETQYF. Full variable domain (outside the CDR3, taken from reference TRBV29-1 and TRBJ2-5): SAVISQKPSRDICQRGTSLTIQCQVDSQVTMMFWYRQQPGQSLTLIATANQGSEATYESGFVIDKFPISRPNLTFSTLTVSNMSPEDSSIYLCSVAMETQYFGPGTRLLVL.

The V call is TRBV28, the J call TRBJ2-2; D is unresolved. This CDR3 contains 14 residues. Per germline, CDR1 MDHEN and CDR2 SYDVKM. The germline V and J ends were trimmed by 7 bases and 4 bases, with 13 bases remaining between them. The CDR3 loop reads CASNPPDSTGELFF. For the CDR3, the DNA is TGTGCCAGCAACCCACCCGACTCCACCGGGGAGCTGTTTTTT.

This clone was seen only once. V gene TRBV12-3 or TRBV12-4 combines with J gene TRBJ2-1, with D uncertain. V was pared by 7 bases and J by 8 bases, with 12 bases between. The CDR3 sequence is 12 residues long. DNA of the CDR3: TGTGCCAGCACTATGGACCGAGATGAGCAGTTCTTC. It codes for CASTMDRDEQFF.

CDR3: CASSFEGISYNEQFF. The DNA of the CDR3 is TGTGCCAGCTCTTTCGAAGGTATCTCCTACAATGAGCAGTTCTTC. The genes are TRBV18 and TRBJ2-1, with D unclear. V lost 6 bases and J lost 0, with 12 bases in between. CDR1 and CDR2 from the germline V gene are KGHSH and LQKENI. CDR3 size: 15 residues. Using reference TRBV18 and TRBJ2-1 for the parts outside the CDR3, the full variable domain is NAGVMQNPRHLVRRRGQEARLRCSPMKGHSHVYWYRQLPEEGLKFMVYLQKENIIDESGMPKERFSAEFPKEGPSILRIQQVVRGDSAAYFCASSFEGISYNEQFFGPGTRLTVL.

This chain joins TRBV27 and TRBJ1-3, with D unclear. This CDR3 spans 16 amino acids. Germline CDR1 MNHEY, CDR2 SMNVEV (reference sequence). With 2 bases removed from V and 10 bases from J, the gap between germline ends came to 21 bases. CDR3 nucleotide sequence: TGTGCCAGCAGTTTAAATCTAGACACGGCCTCGGAAACCATATATTTT. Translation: CASSLNLDTASETIYF.

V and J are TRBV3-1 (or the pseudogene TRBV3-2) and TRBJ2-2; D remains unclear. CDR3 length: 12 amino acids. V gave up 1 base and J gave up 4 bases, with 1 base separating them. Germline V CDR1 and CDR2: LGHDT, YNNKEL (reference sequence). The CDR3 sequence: CASSQGTGELFF. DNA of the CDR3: TGTGCCAGCAGCCAAGGCACCGGGGAGCTGTTTTTT.

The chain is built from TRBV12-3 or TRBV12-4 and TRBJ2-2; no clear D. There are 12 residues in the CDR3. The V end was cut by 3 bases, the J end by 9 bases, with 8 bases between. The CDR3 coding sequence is TGTGCCAGCAGTTTTGTATCTCGGGAGCTGTTTTTT. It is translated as CASSFVSRELFF.

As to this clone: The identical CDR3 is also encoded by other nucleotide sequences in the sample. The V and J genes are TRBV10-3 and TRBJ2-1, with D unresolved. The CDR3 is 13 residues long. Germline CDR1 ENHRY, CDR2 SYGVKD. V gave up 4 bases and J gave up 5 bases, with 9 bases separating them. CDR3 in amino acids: CAISGGLNNEQFF. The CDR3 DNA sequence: TGTGCCATCAGTGGGGGTCTGAACAATGAGCAGTTCTTC.

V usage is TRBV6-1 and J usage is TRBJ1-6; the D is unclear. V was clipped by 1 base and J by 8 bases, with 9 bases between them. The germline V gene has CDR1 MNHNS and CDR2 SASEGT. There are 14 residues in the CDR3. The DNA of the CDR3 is TGTGCCAGCAGTGAAGTGATACCGGATTCACCCCTCCACTTT. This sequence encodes CASSEVIPDSPLHF.

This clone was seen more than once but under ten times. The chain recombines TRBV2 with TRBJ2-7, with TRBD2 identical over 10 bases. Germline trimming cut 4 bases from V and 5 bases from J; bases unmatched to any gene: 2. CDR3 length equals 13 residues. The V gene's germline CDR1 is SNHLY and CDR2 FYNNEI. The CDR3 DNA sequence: TGTGCCAGCAGTGGTCTAGCGGGAGACGAGCAGTACTTC. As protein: CASSGLAGDEQYF.

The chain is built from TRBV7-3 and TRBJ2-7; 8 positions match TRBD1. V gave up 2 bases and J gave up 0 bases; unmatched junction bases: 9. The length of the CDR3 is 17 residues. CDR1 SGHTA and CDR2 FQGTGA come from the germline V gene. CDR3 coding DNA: TGTGCCAGCAGCTTAGGCGGACAGGGACCTAACTCCTACGAGCAGTACTTC. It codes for CASSLGGQGPNSYEQYF.

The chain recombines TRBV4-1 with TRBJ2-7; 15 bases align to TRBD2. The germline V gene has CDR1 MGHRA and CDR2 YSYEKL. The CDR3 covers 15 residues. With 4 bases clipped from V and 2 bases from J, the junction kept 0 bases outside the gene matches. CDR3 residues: CASSRTSGGAYEQYF. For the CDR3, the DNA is TGCGCCAGCAGCCGGACTAGCGGGGGGGCCTACGAGCAGTACTTC.

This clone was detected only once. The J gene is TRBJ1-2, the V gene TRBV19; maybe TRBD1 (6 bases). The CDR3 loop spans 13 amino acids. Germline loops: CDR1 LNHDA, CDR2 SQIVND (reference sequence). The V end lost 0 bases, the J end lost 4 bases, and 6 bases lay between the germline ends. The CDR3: CASSIEGAYGYTF. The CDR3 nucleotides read TGTGCCAGTAGTATAGAGGGGGCCTATGGCTACACCTTC.

CDR3 nucleotides: TGTGCCAGCAGTGGACTAGCGGGGGGAAGAGAGACCCAGTACTTC. This sequence encodes CASSGLAGGRETQYF. The rearrangement links TRBV6-2 or TRBV6-3 to TRBJ2-5; 14 bases fit TRBD2. CDR1 MNHEY and CDR2 SVGEGT come from the germline V gene. With V trimmed by 5 bases and J by 4 bases, 3 bases remained unmatched. The CDR3 covers 15 residues.

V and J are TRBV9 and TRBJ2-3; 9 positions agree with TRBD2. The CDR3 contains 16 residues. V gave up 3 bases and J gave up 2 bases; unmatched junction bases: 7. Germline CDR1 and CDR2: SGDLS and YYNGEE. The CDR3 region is CASSASGTSHTDTQYF. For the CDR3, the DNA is TGTGCCAGCAGCGCATCCGGGACTAGCCACACAGATACGCAGTATTTT.